The 12 T cell receptor beta chains in this list originate from one sample, sequenced in a study of neoadjuvant anti-PD-1 for oral cavity cancer. Profiling relied on immunoSEQ multiplex PCR, and the TCRdb table lists in-frame clones only, not all of them. The sample consists of fewer than 90,000 clones, roughly four fifths of them appearing once. The sequenced sample was PBMCs, obtained before nivolumab (anti-PD-1) treatment. These TCRs come from a person aged 35-79 years with oral cavity squamous cell carcinoma.

This chain uses TRBV5-4 with TRBJ2-7; D tentatively reads TRBD1 or TRBD2 (7 bases each). V lost 7 bases to trimming and J lost 6 bases, with 23 bases between them. Looked up from germline, CDR1 is SGHNT and CDR2 is YYREEE (reference sequence). The CDR3 loop spans 15 amino acids. CDR3 sequence (DNA): TGTGCCAGCGAAGCCACTCTACAGGGGAGGGTCGAGCAGTACTTC. It yields the protein CASEATLQGRVEQYF.

The V and J genes are TRBV2 and TRBJ2-7; D is uncertain. The CDR3 totals 16 residues. Trimming took 5 bases from V and 0 from J, leaving 17 bases between them. Looked up from germline, CDR1 is SNHLY and CDR2 is FYNNEI. The CDR3 is CASSLGGPLSSYEQYF. CDR3 in DNA: TGTGCCAGCAGTCTGGGCGGCCCTTTGAGCTCCTACGAGCAGTACTTC.

CDR3 nucleotide sequence: TGTGCCAGCAGCTTATTGGGGAGCTCTGGGGCCAACGTCCTGACTTTC. Protein: CASSLLGSSGANVLTF. The chain links TRBV7-8 to TRBJ2-6, with D maybe TRBD2 (5 bases). Trimming pared 2 bases from V and 0 bases from J, leaving 8 bases between. This CDR3 spans 16 amino acids. Per germline, CDR1 SGHVS and CDR2 FQNEAQ.

This chain uses TRBV10-3 with TRBJ1-1, with D unresolved. Trimming shortened V by 7 bases and J by 5 bases, and 14 bases separated the two germline ends. Germline CDR1 and CDR2: ENHRY and SYGVKD. This CDR3 contains 13 residues. CDR3 nucleotide sequence: TGTGCCATCACCCTGGCCAGTAGTACTGAAGCTTTCTTT. Its translation: CAITLASSTEAFF.

The CDR3 here is CASSARTGAEQYF. Written as DNA, the CDR3 is TGTGCCAGCAGCGCTCGGACAGGGGCCGAGCAGTACTTC. The chain joins TRBV9 to TRBJ2-7, with TRBD1 identical over 9 bases. V lost 3 bases to trimming and J lost 6 bases; unmatched junction nucleotides: 4. Looked up from germline, CDR1 is SGDLS and CDR2 is YYNGEE. CDR3 length equals 13 residues.

The chain combines TRBV5-1 with TRBJ2-2; D possibly matches TRBD1 or TRBD2 (6 bases each). Germline V gene sequence: CDR1 SGHRS, CDR2 YFSETQ. Trimming stripped 7 bases from V and 2 bases from J, with 12 bases between. This CDR3 spans 14 amino acids. As DNA, the CDR3 is TGCGCCAGCGCCTTGGGGGGCAACACCGGGGAGCTGTTTTTT. This sequence encodes CASALGGNTGELFF. Based on the CDR3 plus reference TRBV5-1 and TRBJ2-2, the full variable domain is KAGVTQTPRYLIKTRGQQVTLSCSPISGHRSVSWYQQTPGQGLQFLFEYFSETQRNKGNFPGRFSGRQFSNSRSEMNVSTLELGDSALYLCASALGGNTGELFFGEGSRLTVL.

This clone occurred once. This specimen includes other DNA sequences encoding the same CDR3. The chain's CDR3 is CASSPLGTEAFF. In DNA form, the CDR3 reads TGCGCCAGCAGTCCCTTGGGGACTGAAGCTTTCTTT. The rearrangement links TRBV5-1 to TRBJ1-1; D uncertain. With 5 bases removed from V and 5 bases from J, the gap between germline ends came to 10 bases. This CDR3 spans 12 amino acids. The germline V gene has CDR1 SGHRS and CDR2 YFSETQ.

This clone is deemed medium-sized (0.01 to 0.1%). The rearrangement uses TRBV28 and TRBJ2-3, with TRBD2 matching over 7 bases. Germline V gene sequence: CDR1 MDHEN, CDR2 SYDVKM. CDR3 length equals 15 residues. The V gene end was trimmed by 2 bases and the J gene end by 5 bases; junction bases not matched to a gene: 7. CDR3 coding DNA: TGTGCCAGCAGTTTAACCCGACTAGCCGGAGATACGCAGTATTTT. Translation gives CASSLTRLAGDTQYF. The variable domain in full, with the rest retrieved from reference TRBV28 and TRBJ2-3, is DVKVTQSSRYLVKRTGEKVFLECVQDMDHENMFWYRQDPGLGLRLIYFSYDVKMKEKGDIPEGYSVSREKKERFSLILESASTNQTSMYLCASSLTRLAGDTQYFGPGTRLTVL.

The chain couples TRBV6-1 to TRBJ1-2; D is unresolved. Deletions cut 4 bases from V and 4 bases from J, with 7 bases between. This CDR3 has 12 residues. The germline V gene encodes CDR1 MNHNS and CDR2 SASEGT. CDR3 coding DNA: TGTGCCAGCAGTGTGACGGTCTATGGCTACACCTTC. It translates to CASSVTVYGYTF.

The chain recombines TRBV2 with TRBJ2-3; possible D gene TRBD2, 5 bases. The CDR3 consists of 16 residues. Trimming cost V 0 bases and J 0 bases, with 10 bases left between them. Germline V lookup: CDR1 SNHLY, CDR2 FYNNEI. CDR3 bases: TGTGCCAGCAGTGAAGCGCCAGCGGCAAGCACAGATACGCAGTATTTT. This sequence encodes CASSEAPAASTDTQYF.

The chain is built from TRBV28 and TRBJ1-5; a weak D match, TRBD1 (6 bases). Trimming removed 7 bases from V and 4 bases from J, with 20 bases in between. The CDR3 totals 16 residues. Per germline, CDR1 MDHEN and CDR2 SYDVKM. The CDR3 region has the DNA TGTGCCAGCAAAGTTTCAGGGGCGGTCGGGAATCAGCCCCAGCATTTT. Encoded protein: CASKVSGAVGNQPQHF. The full variable domain, completed using reference TRBV28 and TRBJ1-5, is DVKVTQSSRYLVKRTGEKVFLECVQDMDHENMFWYRQDPGLGLRLIYFSYDVKMKEKGDIPEGYSVSREKKERFSLILESASTNQTSMYLCASKVSGAVGNQPQHFGDGTRLSIL.

This sequence joins TRBV10-2 and TRBJ1-5, with D unclear. Per germline, CDR1 WSHSY and CDR2 SAAADI. V was cut by 6 bases and J by 3 bases, with 6 bases left in between. This CDR3 region has 12 residues. The CDR3 protein is CASRGNNQPQHF. CDR3 coding DNA: TGCGCCAGCAGGGGCAACAATCAGCCCCAGCATTTT.